Presented here are 23 T cell receptor beta chains from one specimen sequenced in a study of blood T cell repertoires in COVID-19. Sequenced by immunoSEQ multiplex PCR; TCRdb stores in-frame clones only, minus some. The data hold around 210,000 clones, with 85% observed a single time. Material: peripheral blood. The receptors come from a man aged 50 or older with COVID-19, enrolled during active disease.

The chain carries TRBV30 and TRBJ1-2; D is perhaps TRBD1 (6 bases). CDR1 GTSNPN and CDR2 SVGIG come from the germline V gene (reference sequence). Trimming stripped 1 base from V and 5 bases from J, with 8 bases between. The CDR3 is 12 residues long. CDR3 nucleotides: TGTGCCTGGAGTGAAACAGGGTATGGCTACACCTTC. Its protein product is CAWSETGYGYTF.

The chain has TRBV29-1 and TRBJ2-1; 7 bases are shared with TRBD2. The CDR3 consists of 13 residues. Germline-derived CDR1 and CDR2 are SQVTM and ANQGSEA. V was clipped by 5 bases and J by 0 bases; unmatched bases: 1. The CDR3, as DNA: TGCAGCGTTAGCGGGATCTCCTACAATGAGCAGTTCTTC. Residues: CSVSGISYNEQFF.

V gene TRBV25-1 combines with J gene TRBJ2-7; D not certain. V lost 0 bases and J lost 5, with 11 bases in between. Germline CDR1 MGHDK, CDR2 SYGVNS. The CDR3 contains 14 residues. CDR3 sequence reads: CASSEYLERDEQYF. The CDR3 bases are TGTGCCAGCAGTGAATATCTTGAGAGAGACGAGCAGTACTTC.

V is TRBV5-8 and J is TRBJ1-4, with D possibly TRBD1 on 5 matching bases. This CDR3 is built from 15 residues. CDR1 is SGHTS, CDR2 YDEGEE, per germline. The V gene lost 6 bases and the J gene lost 0 bases, with 12 bases spanning the gap. Here the CDR3 DNA reads TGTGCCAGCACCCTAGGGGCTGCAACTAATGAAAAACTGTTTTTT. This sequence encodes CASTLGAATNEKLFF.

The chain joins TRBV7-2 to TRBJ2-5; possibly TRBD1 for D (5 bases). The ends were cut back, 3 bases at V and 2 bases at J, with 13 bases in the middle. Germline CDR1 and CDR2: SGHTA and FQGNSA. The CDR3 spans 15 residues. In DNA, the CDR3 is TGTGCCAGCAGCTTCTCAGGGAATTCGCAAGAGACCCAGTACTTC. Encoded protein: CASSFSGNSQETQYF. Using reference TRBV7-2 and TRBJ2-5 for the parts outside the CDR3, the full variable domain is GAGVSQSPSNKVTEKGKDVELRCDPISGHTALYWYRQSLGQGLEFLIYFQGNSAPDKSGLPSDRFSAERTGGSVSTLTIQRTQQEDSAVYLCASSFSGNSQETQYFGPGTRLLVL.

The V and J genes are TRBV19 and TRBJ2-2, with 11 positions matching TRBD1. Trimming removed 5 bases from V and 6 bases from J; junction bases left unmatched: 23. Germline CDR1 and CDR2: LNHDA and SQIVND (reference sequence). This CDR3 comprises 21 residues. This chain's CDR3 is CASSDGQGAYRMRVVAGELFF. The DNA of the CDR3 is TGTGCCAGTAGTGACGGACAGGGGGCGTATAGAATGAGGGTTGTAGCCGGGGAGCTGTTTTTT. Complete variable domain (other parts from reference TRBV19 and TRBJ2-2): DGGITQSPKYLFRKEGQNVTLSCEQNLNHDAMYWYRQDPGQGLRLIYYSQIVNDFQKGDIAEGYSVSREKKESFPLTVTSAQKNPTAFYLCASSDGQGAYRMRVVAGELFFGEGSRLTVL.

This sequence joins TRBV9 and TRBJ2-7, with 16 positions matching TRBD2. Germline lookup yields CDR1 SGDLS and CDR2 YYNGEE. The V gene end was trimmed by 4 bases and the J gene end by 6 bases; junction bases not matched to a gene: 13. The CDR3 is made up of 18 amino acids. The CDR3 DNA follows: TGTGCCAGCAGCACCGGGACTAGCGGGGGGGCGTTAATTGGCGAGCAGTACTTC. It codes for CASSTGTSGGALIGEQYF. Variable domain in full (rest from reference TRBV9 and TRBJ2-7): DSGVTQTPKHLITATGQRVTLRCSPRSGDLSVYWYQQSLDQGLQFLIQYYNGEERAKGNILERFSAQQFPDLHSELNLSSLELGDSALYFCASSTGTSGGALIGEQYFGPGTRLTVT.

The chain recombines TRBV7-9 with TRBJ1-5; tentative D call: TRBD1 (5 bases). The V and J ends lost 2 bases and 1 base respectively, with 9 bases between them. In germline, CDR1 is SEHNR, CDR2 FQNEAQ (reference sequence). CDR3 length: 15 amino acids. CDR3 region: CASSLQGGSNQPQHF. CDR3 bases: TGTGCCAGCAGCTTACAGGGTGGAAGCAATCAGCCCCAGCATTTT.

The V call is TRBV30, the J call TRBJ2-6; a possible D gene is TRBD1 (5 bases). Trimming removed 0 bases from V and 1 base from J, with 13 bases in between. The germline gives CDR1 GTSNPN, CDR2 SVGIG (reference sequence). The CDR3 consists of 17 residues. CDR3 amino acids: CAWSVQGSVSGANVLTF. The CDR3 coding sequence is TGTGCCTGGAGTGTCCAGGGAAGTGTATCTGGGGCCAACGTCCTGACTTTC.

The chain is built from TRBV5-1 and TRBJ2-7; D is perhaps TRBD2 (5 bases). CDR1 and CDR2 from the germline V gene are SGHRS and YFSETQ. The CDR3 contains 14 residues. Trimming pared 0 bases from V and 2 bases from J, leaving 9 bases between. The CDR3 DNA sequence: TGCGCCAGCAGCTTGGCCGGGGAAACCTACGAGCAGTACTTC. Translating it yields CASSLAGETYEQYF.

This clone has a single count. The CDR3 DNA reads as TGTGCCAGCTCCGCAGGGGATTATAGCAATCAGCCCCAGCATTTT. Amino acids: CASSAGDYSNQPQHF. The V and J genes are TRBV27 and TRBJ1-5; D perhaps matches TRBD1 (6 bases). Germline V gene data show CDR1 as MNHEY and CDR2 as SMNVEV (reference sequence). V was clipped by 8 bases and J by 0 bases, with 14 bases between them. The CDR3 has 15 amino acids.

The chain has TRBV7-8 and TRBJ2-2, with a weak D call TRBD1 (6 bases). V dropped 0 bases and J dropped 7 bases, with 12 bases sitting between them. CDR1 is SGHVS, CDR2 FQNEAQ, per germline. The CDR3 runs to 15 residues. Here the CDR3 reads CASSLATGRGGELFF. Here the CDR3 DNA reads TGTGCCAGCAGCTTAGCCACAGGGCGAGGCGGGGAGCTGTTTTTT.

The chain carries TRBV7-9 and TRBJ2-7; 7 bases map to TRBD1. The CDR3 extends over 16 amino acids. The V segment lost 4 bases and the J segment 1 base; nucleotides outside the gene matches: 10. Germline values: CDR1 SEHNR, CDR2 FQNEAQ (reference sequence). The CDR3 DNA is TGTGCCAGCAGCTCCTCGATGGCAGGGGGTTCCTACGAGCAGTACTTC. Protein sequence: CASSSSMAGGSYEQYF.

This clone was counted between two and nine times. The gene calls are TRBV14 and TRBJ2-5; 10 bases match TRBD2. Germline values: CDR1 SGHDN, CDR2 FVKESK. This CDR3 comprises 16 residues. V shed 5 bases, J shed 2 bases, and the junction held 8 bases outside the gene matches. The CDR3 spells CASSLNSGGKQETQYF. The CDR3 bases are TGTGCCAGCAGCTTAAATAGCGGGGGGAAGCAAGAGACCCAGTACTTC.

The gene calls are TRBV5-1 and TRBJ2-1; D gene ambiguous. The V end was cut by 0 bases, the J end by 7 bases, with 14 bases between. This CDR3 comprises 15 residues. Germline V CDR1 and CDR2: SGHRS, YFSETQ. This chain's CDR3 is CASSLDSPGSNEQFF. The CDR3 DNA follows: TGCGCCAGCAGCTTGGACTCCCCCGGTAGTAATGAGCAGTTCTTC.

This chain uses TRBV12-2 with TRBJ2-7; the table calls TRBD1, which could not be checked here. TRBV12-2 is assigned pseudogene status. CDR3 length: 15 residues. As DNA, the CDR3 is TGTGCAAGTCGCTTAGTGAGGGACAGCTCCTACGAGCAGTACTTC. It codes for CASRLVRDSSYEQYF.

V usage is TRBV12-3 or TRBV12-4 and J usage is TRBJ2-1; possible D gene TRBD1, 5 bases. The length of the CDR3 is 12 residues. V was cut by 3 bases and J by 10 bases, with 10 bases left in between. The CDR3 loop reads CASSFLQGEQFF. The CDR3 DNA reads TGTGCCAGCAGTTTTTTGCAGGGCGAGCAGTTCTTC.

The genes are TRBV15 and TRBJ2-3, with 8 bases matching TRBD2. Germline-derived CDR1 and CDR2 are LNHNV and YYDKDF (reference sequence). The V gene end was trimmed by 3 bases and the J gene end by 2 bases; junction bases not matched to a gene: 7. The length of the CDR3 is 16 residues. CDR3 in DNA: TGTGCCACCAGCAGTCGGTCGGGGGGGCCCACAGATACGCAGTATTTT. Its translation: CATSSRSGGPTDTQYF.

This clone came up a few times. This rearrangement joins TRBV10-3 to TRBJ1-1; D possibly corresponds to TRBD1 (5 bases). Germline V lookup: CDR1 ENHRY, CDR2 SYGVKD. CDR3 length equals 15 residues. The V end lost 6 bases, the J end lost 4 bases, and 18 bases lay between the germline ends. The CDR3 sequence is CAISGTGTAGTEAFF. Here the CDR3 DNA reads TGTGCCATCAGCGGTACAGGTACAGCGGGCACTGAAGCTTTCTTT.

This sequence joins TRBV9 and TRBJ1-3; D is ambiguous. Trimming cost V 0 bases and J 4 bases, with 11 bases left between them. This CDR3 region has 15 residues. Germline values: CDR1 SGDLS, CDR2 YYNGEE. The CDR3 loop reads CASSVGASGGNTIYF. CDR3 sequence (DNA): TGTGCCAGCAGCGTAGGGGCTTCAGGAGGAAACACCATATATTTT.

This chain links TRBV2 with TRBJ2-6, with a weak D call TRBD1 (5 bases). CDR3 length equals 16 residues. Germline CDR1 reads SNHLY; CDR2 reads FYNNEI. V gave up 5 bases and J gave up 0 bases, with 11 bases separating them. CDR3 in amino acids: CASSLGPTSGANVLTF. In DNA form, the CDR3 reads TGTGCCAGCAGTCTGGGGCCGACCTCTGGGGCCAACGTCCTGACTTTC.

The chain is built from TRBV6-5 and TRBJ1-5, with unresolved D. The V and J ends lost 6 bases and 2 bases respectively, with 8 bases between them. Germline values: CDR1 MNHEY, CDR2 SVGAGI. The CDR3 loop spans 13 amino acids. The CDR3 DNA sequence: TGTGCCAGCAGGGCCCGGGGCAATCAGCCCCAGCATTTT. Its translation: CASRARGNQPQHF.

A note on this clone: The same CDR3 is also encoded by other DNA sequences in this sample. The chain is built from TRBV5-1 and TRBJ2-2, with TRBD2 matching over 14 bases. The CDR3 runs 17 residues. V was pared by 0 bases and J by 5 bases, with 3 bases of the junction left unmatched. Germline values: CDR1 SGHRS, CDR2 YFSETQ. Written as DNA, the CDR3 is TGCGCCAGCAGCTTGGGACTAGCGGGGGGGCCGACCGGGGAGCTGTTTTTT. As protein: CASSLGLAGGPTGELFF.